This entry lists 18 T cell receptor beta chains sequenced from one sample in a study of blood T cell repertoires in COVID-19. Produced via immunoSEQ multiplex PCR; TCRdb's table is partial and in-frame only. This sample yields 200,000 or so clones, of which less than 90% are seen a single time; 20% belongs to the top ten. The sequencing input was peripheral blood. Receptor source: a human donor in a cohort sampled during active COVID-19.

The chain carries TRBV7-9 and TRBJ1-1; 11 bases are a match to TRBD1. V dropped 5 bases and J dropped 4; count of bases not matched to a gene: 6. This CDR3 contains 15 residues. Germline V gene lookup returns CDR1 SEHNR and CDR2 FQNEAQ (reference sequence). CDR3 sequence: CASSPPGTGGTEAFF. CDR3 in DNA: TGTGCCAGCAGCCCACCCGGGACAGGGGGCACTGAAGCTTTCTTT.

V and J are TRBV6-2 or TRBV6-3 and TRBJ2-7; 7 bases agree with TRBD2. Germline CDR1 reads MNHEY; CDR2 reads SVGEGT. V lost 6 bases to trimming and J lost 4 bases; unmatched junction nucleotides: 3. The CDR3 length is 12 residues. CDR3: CASSSGLYEQYV. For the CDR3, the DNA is TGTGCCAGCAGCTCGGGACTATACGAGCAGTACGTC.

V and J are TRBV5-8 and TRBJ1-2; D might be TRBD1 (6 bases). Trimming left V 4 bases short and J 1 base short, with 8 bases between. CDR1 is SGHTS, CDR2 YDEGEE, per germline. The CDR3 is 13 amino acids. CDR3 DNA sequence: TGTGCCAGCAGCCCCAGGGGTAACTATGGCTACACCTTC. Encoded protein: CASSPRGNYGYTF.

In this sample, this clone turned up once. CDR3 region: CASSINRVDNSPLHF. The CDR3 coding sequence is TGTGCCAGCTCAATTAACAGGGTTGACAATTCACCCCTCCACTTT. The chain is built from TRBV18 and TRBJ1-6; D is possibly TRBD1 (6 bases). From germline, CDR1 is KGHSH and CDR2 LQKENI. The CDR3 spans 15 residues. V was clipped by 5 bases and J by 7 bases, with 15 bases between them.

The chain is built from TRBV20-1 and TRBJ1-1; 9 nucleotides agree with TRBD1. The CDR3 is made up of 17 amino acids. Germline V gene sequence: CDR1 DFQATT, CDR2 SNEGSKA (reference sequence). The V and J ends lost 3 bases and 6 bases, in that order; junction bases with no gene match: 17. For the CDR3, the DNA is TGCAGTGCTAGTCCGGCGGTGCGACAGGGGGTCGACCCTGAAGCTTTCTTT. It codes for CSASPAVRQGVDPEAFF.

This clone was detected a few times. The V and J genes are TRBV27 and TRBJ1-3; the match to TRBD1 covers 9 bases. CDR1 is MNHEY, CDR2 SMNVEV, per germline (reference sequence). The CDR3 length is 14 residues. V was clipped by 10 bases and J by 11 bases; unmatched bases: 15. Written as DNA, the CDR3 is TGTGCCACCACAGGTGGACAGGGGTCCCCTTCCATATATTTT. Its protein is CATTGGQGSPSIYF.

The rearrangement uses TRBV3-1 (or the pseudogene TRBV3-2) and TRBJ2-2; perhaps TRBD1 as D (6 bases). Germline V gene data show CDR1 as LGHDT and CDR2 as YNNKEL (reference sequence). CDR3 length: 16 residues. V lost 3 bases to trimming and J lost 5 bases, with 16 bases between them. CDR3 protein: CASSHTTGLGTGELFF. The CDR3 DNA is TGTGCCAGCAGCCACACCACAGGGCTTGGTACCGGGGAGCTGTTTTTT.

The CDR3 sequence: CSGGSADNEQFF. The CDR3 region has the DNA TGCAGCGGTGGTAGCGCAGACAATGAGCAGTTCTTC. The gene calls are TRBV29-1 and TRBJ2-1; maybe TRBD2 (5 bases). The V and J ends lost 7 bases and 5 bases respectively, with 12 bases between them. The CDR3 has 12 residues. Germline loops: CDR1 SQVTM, CDR2 ANQGSEA.

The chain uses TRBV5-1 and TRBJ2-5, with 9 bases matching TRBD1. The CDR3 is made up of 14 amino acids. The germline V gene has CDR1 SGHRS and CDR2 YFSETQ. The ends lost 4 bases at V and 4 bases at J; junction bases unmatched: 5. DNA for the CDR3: TGCGCCAGCAGCGGGGACAGGGCACTAGAGACCCAGTACTTC. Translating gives CASSGDRALETQYF.

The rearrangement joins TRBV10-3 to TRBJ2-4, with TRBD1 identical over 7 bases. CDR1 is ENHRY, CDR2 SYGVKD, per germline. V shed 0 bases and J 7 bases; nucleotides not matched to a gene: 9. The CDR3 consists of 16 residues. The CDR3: CAISESGANRGNIQYF. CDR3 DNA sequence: TGTGCCATCAGTGAGTCCGGGGCCAACAGGGGCAACATTCAGTACTTC.

The CDR3 DNA reads as TGTGCCACCAGTCCGGGCAGGGAGGAGGGCTACACCTTC. It yields the protein CATSPGREEGYTF. This chain connects TRBV24-1 to TRBJ1-2; the D gene is possibly TRBD1 (5 bases). The CDR3 has 13 residues. V lost 6 bases and J lost 8, with 15 bases in between. Looked up from germline, CDR1 is KGHDR and CDR2 is SFDVKD.

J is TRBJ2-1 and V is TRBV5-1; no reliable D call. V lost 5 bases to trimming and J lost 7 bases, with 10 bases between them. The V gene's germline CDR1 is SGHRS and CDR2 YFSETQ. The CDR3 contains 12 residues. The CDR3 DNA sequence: TGCGCCAGCAGAGACCCCGGGAATGAGCAGTTCTTC. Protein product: CASRDPGNEQFF.

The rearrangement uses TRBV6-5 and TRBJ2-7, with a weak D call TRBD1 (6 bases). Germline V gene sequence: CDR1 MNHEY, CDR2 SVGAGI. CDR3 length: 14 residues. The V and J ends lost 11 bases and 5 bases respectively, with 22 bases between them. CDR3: CAGLGGQSLNEQYF. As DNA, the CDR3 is TGTGCCGGCCTAGGCGGACAGTCTTTGAACGAGCAGTACTTC.

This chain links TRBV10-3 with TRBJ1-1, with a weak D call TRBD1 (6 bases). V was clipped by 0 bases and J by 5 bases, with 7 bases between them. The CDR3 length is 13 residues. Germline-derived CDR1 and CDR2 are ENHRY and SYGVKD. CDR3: CAISESRGTEAFF. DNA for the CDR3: TGTGCCATCAGTGAGTCGAGGGGGACTGAAGCTTTCTTT.

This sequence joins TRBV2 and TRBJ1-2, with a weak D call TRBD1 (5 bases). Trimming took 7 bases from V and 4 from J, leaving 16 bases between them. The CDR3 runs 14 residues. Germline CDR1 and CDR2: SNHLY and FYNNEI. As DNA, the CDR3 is TGTGCCAGCACGGTGGACCAGGGCGGCTATGGCTACACCTTC. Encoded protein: CASTVDQGGYGYTF. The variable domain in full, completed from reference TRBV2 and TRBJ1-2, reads EPEVTQTPSHQVTQMGQEVILRCVPISNHLYFYWYRQILGQKVEFLVSFYNNEISEKSEIFDDQFSVERPDGSNFTLKIRSTKLEDSAMYFCASTVDQGGYGYTFGSGTRLTVV.

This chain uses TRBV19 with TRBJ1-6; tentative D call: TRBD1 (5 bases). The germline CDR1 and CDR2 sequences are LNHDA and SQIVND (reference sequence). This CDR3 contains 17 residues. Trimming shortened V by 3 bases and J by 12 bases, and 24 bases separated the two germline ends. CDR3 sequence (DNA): TGTGCCAGTAGTATCGGGGGGAACATCGGCAAAATTAGACCCCTCCACTTT. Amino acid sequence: CASSIGGNIGKIRPLHF.

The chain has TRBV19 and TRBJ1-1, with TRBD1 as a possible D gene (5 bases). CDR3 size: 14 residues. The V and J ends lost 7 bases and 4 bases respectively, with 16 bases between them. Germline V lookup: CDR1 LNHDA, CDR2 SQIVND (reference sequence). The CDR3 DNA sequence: TGTGCCAGTACCTCAGCAGGGCGGCGCACTGAAGCTTTCTTT. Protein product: CASTSAGRRTEAFF.

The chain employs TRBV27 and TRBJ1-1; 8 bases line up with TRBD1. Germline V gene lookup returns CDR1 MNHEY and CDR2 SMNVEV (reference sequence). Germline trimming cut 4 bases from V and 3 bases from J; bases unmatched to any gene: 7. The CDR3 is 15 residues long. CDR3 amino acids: CASSSSRGLYTEAFF. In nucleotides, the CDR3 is TGTGCCAGCAGTTCTTCCAGGGGGCTGTACACTGAAGCTTTCTTT.